These 21 T cell receptor beta chains share one sample of origin, sequenced in a study of spatial heterogeneity in lung cancer. Time point given: blood taken at disease recurrence. Whole RNA, isolated from tumor, nontumor lung or frozen PBMC, was sequenced without prior sorting. One entry per CDR3 protein, called by TCRdb with MiXCR from the 5' RACE reads. The table includes 9,500 to 10,000 distinct CDR3 sequences, roughly 3.9% detected once. The source was PBMCs, collected at recurrence. The receptors originated from a female donor with early-stage non-small cell lung cancer.

This clonotype was recorded at least ten times. A library made for alpha chains picked up this beta chain off target, so its size means little. The V gene is TRBV7-6, the J gene TRBJ1-3; 8 bases align to TRBD1. The CDR3 has 16 amino acids. Trimming took 5 bases from V and 2 from J; bases not matched to a gene: 8. From germline, CDR1 is SGHVS and CDR2 FNYEAQ. The CDR3 here is CASSPTGGSTGNTIYF. CDR3 bases: TGTGCCAGCAGCCCAACAGGGGGTTCTACTGGAAACACCATATATTTT.

By share, this clonotype ranks as medium-sized. This beta chain came through as a stray read in a library set up for alpha chains, and its size says little. The J gene is TRBJ2-2, the V gene TRBV6-2 or TRBV6-3; 12 bases are a match to TRBD2. The CDR3 has 18 amino acids. Unmatched junction bases numbered 4, after V lost 2 bases and J lost 0 bases. Germline CDR1 reads MNHEY; CDR2 reads SVGEGT. This chain's CDR3 is CASSYPGLAGSNTGELFF. CDR3 DNA: TGTGCCAGCAGTTACCCGGGACTAGCGGGCTCGAACACCGGGGAGCTGTTTTTT.

The sample holds many counts of this clonotype. Being off target in a library aimed at alpha chains, this beta chain has a size of little meaning. V and J are TRBV24-1 and TRBJ1-6; 9 nucleotides match TRBD1. The junction had 13 bases not matched to a gene; V was cut back by 5 bases and J by 0 bases. CDR1 is KGHDR, CDR2 SFDVKD, per germline. The CDR3 runs to 20 residues. CDR3 in amino acids: CATSVGAGTGFGSYNSPLHF. Here the CDR3 DNA reads TGTGCCACCAGTGTGGGGGCAGGGACAGGGTTTGGCTCCTATAATTCACCCCTCCACTTT.

This clonotype qualifies as medium-sized. The library was designed around alpha chains, so this beta chain is a stray read whose abundance carries little weight. The rearrangement uses TRBV20-1 and TRBJ2-3; TRBD2 matches at 12 bases. With V trimmed by 5 bases and J by 7 bases, 10 bases remained unmatched. Germline values: CDR1 DFQATT, CDR2 SNEGSKA (reference sequence). The CDR3 spans 15 residues. The CDR3 DNA follows: TGCAGTGCTTCTCTGACTAGCGGGGGAGGGAATACGCAGTATTTT. Protein product: CSASLTSGGGNTQYF.

This clonotype was found many times. Being off target in a library aimed at alpha chains, this beta chain has a size of little meaning. The rearrangement joins TRBV2 to TRBJ2-5; possible D gene TRBD1, 5 bases. Germline lookup yields CDR1 SNHLY and CDR2 FYNNEI. V lost 1 base and J lost 12, with 15 bases in between. The CDR3 has 13 amino acids. DNA for the CDR3: TGTGCCAGCAGTGAAGATCTCGCAGGGATAAAGTACTTC. This sequence encodes CASSEDLAGIKYF.

This clonotype was detected many times. Little can be read into the size of this beta chain, an off-target read in a library designed for alpha chains. The gene calls are TRBV7-9 and TRBJ2-3, with D hard to call. CDR3 size: 13 residues. The germline V gene encodes CDR1 SEHNR and CDR2 FQNEAQ (reference sequence). The germline V and J ends were trimmed by 4 bases and 3 bases, with 8 bases remaining between them. The CDR3 nucleotides read TGTGCCAGCAGCTCTATGGGGACAGATACGCAGTATTTT. This codes for CASSSMGTDTQYF.

This clonotype came up many times. This beta chain is an unintended read in a library built for alpha chains; its size means little. DNA for the CDR3: TGTGCCAGCTCACCACTTACCTACGAGCAGTACTTC. Its protein product is CASSPLTYEQYF. The rearrangement joins TRBV18 to TRBJ2-7; D uncertain. CDR1 KGHSH and CDR2 LQKENI come from the germline V gene. Trimming cost V 1 base and J 2 bases, with 3 bases left between them. CDR3 size: 12 residues.

This clonotype was seen repeatedly, ten times or more. A library prepared for alpha chains yielded this beta chain as an off-target read; its size is of little meaning. The chain carries TRBV5-1 and TRBJ2-5; maybe TRBD2 (5 bases). Germline loops: CDR1 SGHRS, CDR2 YFSETQ. This CDR3 contains 14 residues. Trimming left V 3 bases short and J 1 base short, with 10 bases between. DNA for the CDR3: TGCGCCAGCAGCTCTAAGGACTCCCAAGAGACCCAGTACTTC. Protein sequence: CASSSKDSQETQYF.

The sample holds many counts of this clonotype. The library was designed around alpha chains, so this beta chain is a stray read whose abundance carries little weight. The V call is TRBV28, the J call TRBJ1-2; D is undetermined. This CDR3 contains 15 residues. The V end was cut by 4 bases, the J end by 6 bases, with 18 bases between. The germline CDR1 and CDR2 sequences are MDHEN and SYDVKM. This chain's CDR3 is CASSSPGRRHDGYTF. The CDR3 nucleotides read TGTGCCAGCAGTTCTCCCGGGAGACGCCACGATGGCTACACCTTC.

This clonotype was observed at least ten times. Since it is a stray read in a library aimed at alpha chains, this beta chain has a size that is not meaningful. The V gene is TRBV3-1, the J gene TRBJ2-5; D is unclear. CDR1 and CDR2 from the germline V gene are LGHDT and YNNKEL (reference sequence). The CDR3 loop spans 14 amino acids. V lost 1 base and J 3 bases, leaving 9 bases between the germline ends. The CDR3 reads CASSQAGIEETQYF. In DNA, the CDR3 is TGTGCCAGCAGCCAAGCTGGGATAGAAGAGACCCAGTACTTC.

Note on this clonotype: Being off target in a library aimed at alpha chains, this beta chain has a size of little meaning. This chain joins TRBV6-6 and TRBJ1-1; D possibly corresponds to TRBD1 (6 bases). Trimming pared 7 bases from V and 5 bases from J, leaving 17 bases between. From germline, CDR1 is MNHNY and CDR2 SVGAGI (reference sequence). CDR3 length equals 14 residues. CDR3 in DNA: TGTGCCAGCACCGACGGGGGGGCGGGAACTGAAGCTTTCTTT. Its protein is CASTDGGAGTEAFF.

This clonotype was observed at least ten times. This beta chain turned up in a library designed for alpha chains; as an off-target read, its abundance says little. This rearrangement joins TRBV10-3 to TRBJ1-5; D perhaps matches TRBD1 (5 bases). Germline values: CDR1 ENHRY, CDR2 SYGVKD. The CDR3 covers 15 residues. Trimming left V 2 bases short and J 3 bases short, with 11 bases between. CDR3 sequence (DNA): TGTGCCATCAGTGAGGGCGGGGGTTTCAATCAGCCCCAGCATTTT. Its translation: CAISEGGGFNQPQHF.

Regarding this clonotype: This beta chain represents an off-target read in a library built for alpha chains; its size is of limited meaning. V and J are TRBV11-2 and TRBJ2-3; D is undetermined. The CDR3 length is 14 residues. The V end lost 5 bases, the J end lost 0 bases, and 9 bases lay between the germline ends. Germline CDR1 is SGHAT and CDR2 is FQNNGV. The CDR3 DNA reads as TGTGCCAGCAGCCCAGGTATCAGCACAGATACGCAGTATTTT. Encoded protein: CASSPGISTDTQYF.

This clonotype was observed many times. Little can be read into the size of this beta chain, an off-target read in a library designed for alpha chains. The V call is TRBV29-1, the J call TRBJ2-3; D is uncertain. Trimming shortened V by 0 bases and J by 1 base, and 8 bases separated the two germline ends. This CDR3 has 14 residues. Per germline, CDR1 SQVTM and CDR2 ANQGSEA. CDR3 sequence reads: CSVEDGQRTDTQYF. The CDR3 nucleotides are TGCAGCGTTGAAGATGGTCAACGCACAGATACGCAGTATTTT.

This clonotype is medium-sized by share. With the library built for alpha chains, this beta chain is off target and its frequency is not meaningful. The CDR3 DNA reads as TGTGCCAGTACCACCGGGACAGGGTACGAAAAACTGTTTTTT. Its protein is CASTTGTGYEKLFF. This chain connects TRBV28 to TRBJ1-4; 9 bases align to TRBD1. Per the germline V gene, CDR1 is MDHEN and CDR2 is SYDVKM. The CDR3 sequence is 14 residues long. V was clipped by 9 bases and J by 8 bases; unmatched bases: 10.

This clonotype has ten or more counts. Being off target in a library aimed at alpha chains, this beta chain has a size of little meaning. The V call is TRBV10-3, the J call TRBJ1-5; maybe TRBD1 (6 bases). Trimming removed 2 bases from V and 4 bases from J, with 15 bases in between. CDR3 length: 16 residues. Germline V lookup: CDR1 ENHRY, CDR2 SYGVKD. This CDR3 is CAISETVQGGNQPQHF. The CDR3 region has the DNA TGTGCCATCAGTGAGACCGTACAGGGTGGAAATCAGCCCCAGCATTTT.

This clonotype was picked up many times. This beta chain represents an off-target read in a library built for alpha chains; its size is of limited meaning. This chain joins TRBV29-1 and TRBJ1-5, with TRBD1 identical over 9 bases. The CDR3 covers 15 residues. With V trimmed by 5 bases and J by 5 bases, 10 bases remained unmatched. CDR1 SQVTM and CDR2 ANQGSEA come from the germline V gene. The CDR3 coding sequence is TGCAGCGTTCCGGGGACAGGGCCCCTTGATCAGCCCCAGCATTTT. Translation: CSVPGTGPLDQPQHF.

This clonotype was seen repeatedly, ten times or more. The size of this beta chain means little, since it is a stray read in a library made for alpha chains. The V and J genes are TRBV30 and TRBJ2-1; TRBD2 aligns across 7 bases. The V gene end was trimmed by 2 bases and the J gene end by 6 bases; junction bases not matched to a gene: 4. This CDR3 has 13 residues. CDR1 and CDR2 from the germline V gene are GTSNPN and SVGIG (reference sequence). As DNA, the CDR3 is TGTGCCTGGAGTCACGGGGGGTTCAATGAGCAGTTCTTC. It translates to CAWSHGGFNEQFF.

This clonotype was seen repeatedly, ten times or more. This beta chain is an unintended read in a library built for alpha chains; its size means little. This chain links TRBV5-4 with TRBJ2-2; D unresolved. The CDR3 extends over 12 amino acids. Germline V CDR1 and CDR2: SGHNT, YYREEE (reference sequence). Trimming took off 2 bases at V and 2 bases at J, with 1 base between the two ends. The CDR3 DNA is TGTGCCAGCAGCTTAAACACCGGGGAGCTGTTTTTT. As protein: CASSLNTGELFF.

This clonotype was seen at least ten times. This beta chain slipped into a library made for alpha chains as a stray read, so its size is not meaningful. This rearrangement joins TRBV19 to TRBJ2-2; D could derive from TRBD1 or TRBD2 (5 bases each). V lost 3 bases and J lost 4, with 21 bases in between. Germline assignment: CDR1 LNHDA and CDR2 SQIVND (reference sequence). The CDR3 has 18 amino acids. The CDR3, as DNA: TGTGCCAGTAGTATGGGGCATGGCCTGGGAGCCCTCACCGGGGAGCTGTTTTTT. This codes for CASSMGHGLGALTGELFF.

This clonotype was found many times. The library was built for alpha chains, so this beta chain is an off-target read and its size means little. This sequence joins TRBV5-1 and TRBJ1-1; no clear D. There are 14 residues in the CDR3. Germline values: CDR1 SGHRS, CDR2 YFSETQ. The germline V and J ends were trimmed by 0 bases and 1 base, with 7 bases remaining between them. The CDR3: CASSLGLSNTEAFF. CDR3 nucleotides: TGCGCCAGCAGCTTGGGTCTATCGAACACTGAAGCTTTCTTT.